This record covers a single T cell receptor beta chain. Its antigen target is currently unknown. No much larger clone is present one base from it, and per-base qualities are unavailable. The record originates from a study of tumour-infiltrating T cells in Burkitt lymphoma (dated by TCRdb to about 2020). Looking at the study overall: All epidemiological subtypes of Burkitt lymphoma were represented among the approximately 82 patients who made up the cohort. TCR repertoire data were correlated with clinical outcome; productive clonality predicted overall and progression-free survival, independent of established prognosticators including age at diagnosis.

Paper-wide results and their limitations: Numerous Burkitt lymphoma patients were found to share several public clonotypes, a finding suggesting shared tumour neoantigen selection that is absent from diffuse large B-cell lymphoma.

Libraries were constructed by the immunoSEQ multiplex PCR assay. TCRdb holds this immuneACCESS table with in-frame rearrangements only. Some clones are missing; in checked studies, unresolved V genes explain under half, and the rest has no known cause. Counted in this sample were under 5,000 clones; roughly an eighth of them appeared once. The ten largest clonotypes hold approximately 25% of the sample. Per the germline V gene (reference sequence), SEHNR is the CDR1 and FQNEAQ is the CDR2. The CDR3 runs 13 residues from the cysteine to the phenylalanine. Only CDR3 DNA is held: 39 bases, read in frame from base 1. V sheds 1 base and J sheds 5 bases, leaving 8 bases between their ends.

The receptor was isolated from a human donor with Burkitt lymphoma. The specimen was tumor tissue. The receptor chain draws on TRBV7-9 and TRBJ2-5; the D gene cannot be named for sure. The DNA sequence is TGTGCCAGCAGCTTAGGAGGAGACGAGACCCAGTACTTC. This sequence encodes CASSLGGDETQYF.